The clone carrying this TCR beta chain was recorded many times. This sample stems from a study of T cells after yellow fever vaccination. Germline CDR1 and CDR2: MNHEY and SVGAGI. J was trimmed by 8 bases and V by 6 bases; bases with no gene match: 8. This CDR3 contains 13 residues. TCRdb passed the 5' RACE reads through MiXCR, listing each CDR3 protein once. The sample contains roughly 340,000 distinct CDR3 sequences, under 5% of which appear only once. The source is a man between 18 and 35 years old who received the YFV17D yellow fever vaccine. The chain joins TRBV6-5 to TRBJ1-2; 8 nucleotides line up with TRBD1. This specimen consisted of PBMCs, obtained 5 days after the yellow fever booster vaccination. The CDR3, as DNA: TGTGCCAGCAGCTACCAGGGGGCTCGCGGCTACACCTTC. It specifies CASSYQGARGYTF.